This T cell receptor beta chain originates from a study of T-cell memory formation after mild COVID-19. With constant-segment primers, 5'RACE yielded cDNA libraries of TCR alpha and TCR beta that carried sample barcodes and UMIs. TCRdb called the 5' RACE reads again in MiXCR, with one record for every CDR3 protein. The sample has approximately 340,000 distinct CDR3 sequences; roughly 13% are singletons. CDR3 length: 13 amino acids. Trimming removed 5 bases at V and 7 bases at J, with 15 bases between. Germline CDR1 reads MNHEY; CDR2 reads SVGEGT. The sample comprised PBMCs or a T cell subset sorted from them (not recorded which). The clonotype comes from a man in his late teens or twenties who had mild COVID-19 (a few samples of this study predate the infection). Cell type and time point are not known. This chain joins TRBV6-2 or TRBV6-3 and TRBJ2-7; possibly TRBD2 for D (6 bases). CDR3 amino acids: CASSRPGGGEQYV. CDR3 nucleotides: TGTGCCAGCAGTCGACCAGGTGGAGGGGAGCAGTACGTC.